The subject of this entry is one TCR beta chain. The antigen is undetermined. Generated by immunoSEQ multiplex PCR, the TCRdb table keeps only in-frame clones and is missing some. The sample lists under 650,000 clones, about 95% seen once, with roughly 0.06% in the top ten. The CDR3 covers 15 residues. The V gene's germline CDR1 is LGHNA and CDR2 YNFKEQ. V lost 0 bases and J 3 bases, leaving 12 bases between the germline ends. These data originate in a study of shared clonotypes between healthy human individuals. General study points: Naive subsets tended to show greater estimated richness than memory subsets. Represented diversity (both genetic and exposure-history) was limited by the small number of donors. The study sampled only blood, and tissue repertoires likely differ.

The rearrangement links TRBV4-2 to TRBJ2-7; D is uncertain. The source is a woman aged 25-40 years in good health. Sequencing input: naive CD4+ T cells sorted from blood. The sample's subset: CD45RA+ positively selected. CDR3 in amino acids: CASSQEPQGNYEQYF. The DNA of the CDR3 is TGTGCCAGCAGCCAAGAGCCCCAAGGTAACTACGAGCAGTACTTC.